This T cell receptor beta chain was profiled in a study of breast tumors, draining lymph nodes, adjacent tissues. Study results and caveats: The lymph node origin of tumor T cells was framed as consistent with a hypothesis, not demonstrated. Tumors had less TCR diversity than lymph nodes, more than nontumor tissue.

For this clonotype: Its target is not known.

TCRdb itself ran the multiplex PCR reads through MiXCR, one entry per CDR3 protein. This table holds about 110,000 distinct CDR3 sequences, less than 40% found once. The lymph nodes were axillary draining lymph nodes from breast cancer patients. The CDR3 sequence is 13 residues long. Trimming removed 4 bases from V and 3 bases from J, with 8 bases in between. Germline CDR1 is MGHRA and CDR2 is YSYEKL. The sequencing input was axillary lymph node tissue. The TCR was taken from a female donor with breast cancer. Some clones in this sample may be carry-over from other donors' samples. V and J are TRBV4-1 and TRBJ2-3, with D possibly matching TRBD1 (5 bases). The DNA for the CDR3 is TGCGCCAGCAGCCCAGGGCCTACAGATACGCAGTATTTT. Its protein product is CASSPGPTDTQYF.